This T cell receptor (beta chain) emerged from a study of cytomegalovirus exposure and HLA in healthy donors. The PCR employed 60 Vbeta primers together with 13 Jbeta primers. Data came from immunoSEQ multiplex PCR; TCRdb stores just in-frame clones and leaves some out. The listing records roughly 80,000 clones. Points from the study as a whole: TCR beta sequences reportedly predicted most subjects' HLA-A and HLA-B alleles accurately.

The germline V gene has CDR1 PRHDT and CDR2 FYEKMQ (reference sequence). This CDR3 region has 15 residues. Trimming removed 5 bases at V and 4 bases at J, with 17 bases between. In regard to this clone: Antigen specificity is unknown.

Sequencing was performed on PBMCs. V and J are TRBV13 and TRBJ1-1, with D perhaps matching TRBD1 (5 bases). This receptor was taken from a girl aged 10-17 years in good health and CMV-seropositive. As DNA, the CDR3 is TGTGCCAGCAGCCCCCAGCAGGGTGGGGCCACTGAAGCTTTCTTT. Residues: CASSPQQGGATEAFF.